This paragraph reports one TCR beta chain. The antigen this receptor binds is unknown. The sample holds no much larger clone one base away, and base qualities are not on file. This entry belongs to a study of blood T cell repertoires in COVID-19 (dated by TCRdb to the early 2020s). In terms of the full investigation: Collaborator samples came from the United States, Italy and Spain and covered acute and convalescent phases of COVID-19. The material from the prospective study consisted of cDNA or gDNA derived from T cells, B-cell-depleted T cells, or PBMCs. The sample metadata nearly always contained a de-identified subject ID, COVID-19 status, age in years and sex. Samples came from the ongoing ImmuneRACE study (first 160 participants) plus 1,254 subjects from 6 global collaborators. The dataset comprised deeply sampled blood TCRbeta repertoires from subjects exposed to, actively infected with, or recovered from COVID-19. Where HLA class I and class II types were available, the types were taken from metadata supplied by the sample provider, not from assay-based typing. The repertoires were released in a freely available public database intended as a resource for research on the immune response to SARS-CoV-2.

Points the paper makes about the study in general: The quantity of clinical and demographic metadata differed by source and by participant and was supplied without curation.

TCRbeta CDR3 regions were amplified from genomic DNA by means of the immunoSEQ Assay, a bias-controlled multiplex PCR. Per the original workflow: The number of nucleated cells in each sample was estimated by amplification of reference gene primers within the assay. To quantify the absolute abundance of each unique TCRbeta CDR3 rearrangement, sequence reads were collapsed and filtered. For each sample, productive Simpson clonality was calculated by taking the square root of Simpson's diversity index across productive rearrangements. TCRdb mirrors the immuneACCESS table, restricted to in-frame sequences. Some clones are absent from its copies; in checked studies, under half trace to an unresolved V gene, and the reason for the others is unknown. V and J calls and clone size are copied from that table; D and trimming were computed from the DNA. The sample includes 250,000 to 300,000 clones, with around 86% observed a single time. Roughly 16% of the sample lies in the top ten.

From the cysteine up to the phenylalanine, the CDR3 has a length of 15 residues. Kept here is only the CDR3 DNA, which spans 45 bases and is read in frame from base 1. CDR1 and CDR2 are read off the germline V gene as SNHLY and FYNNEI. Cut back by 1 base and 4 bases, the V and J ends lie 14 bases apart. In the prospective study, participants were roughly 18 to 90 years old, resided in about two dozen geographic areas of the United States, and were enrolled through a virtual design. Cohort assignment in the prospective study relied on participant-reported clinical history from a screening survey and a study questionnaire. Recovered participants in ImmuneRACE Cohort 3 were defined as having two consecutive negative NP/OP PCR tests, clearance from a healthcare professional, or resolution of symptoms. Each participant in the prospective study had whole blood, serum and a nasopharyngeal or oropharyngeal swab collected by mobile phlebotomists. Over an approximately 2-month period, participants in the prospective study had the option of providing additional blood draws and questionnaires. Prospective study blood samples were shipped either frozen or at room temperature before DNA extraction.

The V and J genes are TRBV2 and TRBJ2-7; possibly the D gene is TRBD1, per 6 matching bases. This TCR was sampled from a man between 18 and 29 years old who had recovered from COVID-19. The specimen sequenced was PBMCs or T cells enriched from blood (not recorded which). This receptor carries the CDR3 CASSEVGAVMYEQYF. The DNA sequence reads TGTGCCAGCAGTGAAGTGGGGGCCGTCATGTACGAGCAGTACTTC. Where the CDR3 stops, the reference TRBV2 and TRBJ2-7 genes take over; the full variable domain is EPEVTQTPSHQVTQMGQEVILRCVPISNHLYFYWYRQILGQKVEFLVSFYNNEISEKSEIFDDQFSVERPDGSNFTLKIRSTKLEDSAMYFCASSEVGAVMYEQYFGPGTRLTVT.